Included here is one T cell receptor (beta chain) sequence, with context. This sample is drawn from a study of blood T cell repertoires in COVID-19. The CDR3 has 14 residues. Germline V gene sequence: CDR1 SNHLY, CDR2 FYNNEI. V was clipped by 3 bases and J by 8 bases, with 16 bases between them. Original processing methods: Scientists estimated how many nucleated cells there were by amplifying reference gene primers. The repertoire was sequenced with immunoSEQ multiplex PCR; TCRdb's copy has only in-frame clones and lacks some. V, J and clone size were drawn from that table, and D and trimming were deduced from the DNA. The sample has roughly 99,000 clones; about four fifths are singletons.

The sequence came from a human donor in a cohort sampled during active COVID-19. The sample comprised peripheral blood. The V call is TRBV2, the J call TRBJ1-2; D may be TRBD1 (5 bases). CDR3 in amino acids: CASSDGSGPLGYTF. CDR3 DNA: TGTGCCAGCAGTGACGGGTCAGGGCCCCTAGGCTACACCTTC.